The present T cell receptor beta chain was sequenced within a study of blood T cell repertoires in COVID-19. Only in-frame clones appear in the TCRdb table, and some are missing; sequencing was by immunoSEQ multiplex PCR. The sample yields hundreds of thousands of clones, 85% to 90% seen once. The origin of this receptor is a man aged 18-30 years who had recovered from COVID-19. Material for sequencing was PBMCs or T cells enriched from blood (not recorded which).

CDR3 residues: CATSEGDRSYEQYF. CDR3 nucleotides: TGTGCCACCAGTGAAGGTGACAGGTCCTACGAGCAGTACTTC. The chain links TRBV24-1 to TRBJ2-7; weak D call: TRBD1 (6 bases). The germline V and J ends were trimmed by 4 bases and 1 base, with 10 bases remaining between them. The length of the CDR3 is 14 residues. The germline V gene has CDR1 KGHDR and CDR2 SFDVKD.